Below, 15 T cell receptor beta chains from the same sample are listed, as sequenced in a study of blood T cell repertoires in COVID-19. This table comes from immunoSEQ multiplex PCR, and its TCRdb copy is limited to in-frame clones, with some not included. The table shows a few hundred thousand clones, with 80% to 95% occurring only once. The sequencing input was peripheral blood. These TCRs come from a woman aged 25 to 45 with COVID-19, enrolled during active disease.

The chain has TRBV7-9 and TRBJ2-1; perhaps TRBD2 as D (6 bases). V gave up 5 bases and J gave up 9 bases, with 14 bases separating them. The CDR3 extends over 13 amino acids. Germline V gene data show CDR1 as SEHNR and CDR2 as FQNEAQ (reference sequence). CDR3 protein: CASSRDGGSEQFF. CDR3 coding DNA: TGTGCCAGCAGCCGTGACGGGGGAAGTGAGCAGTTCTTC.

The chain's CDR3 is CASSLTGLTRGYTF. In DNA, the CDR3 is TGTGCCAGCAGTTTAACAGGTCTCACGCGAGGCTACACCTTC. The chain carries TRBV28 and TRBJ1-2; weak D call: TRBD1 (5 bases). V was clipped by 2 bases and J by 8 bases, with 15 bases between them. The CDR3 spans 14 residues. The germline V gene has CDR1 MDHEN and CDR2 SYDVKM.

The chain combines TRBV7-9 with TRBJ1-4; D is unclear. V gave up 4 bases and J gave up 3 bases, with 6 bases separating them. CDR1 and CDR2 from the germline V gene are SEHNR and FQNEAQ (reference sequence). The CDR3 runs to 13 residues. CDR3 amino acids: CASSSGANEKLFF. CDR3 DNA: TGTGCCAGCAGCTCCGGGGCTAATGAAAAACTGTTTTTT. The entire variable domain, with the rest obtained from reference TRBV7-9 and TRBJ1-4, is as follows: DTGVSQNPRHKITKRGQNVTFRCDPISEHNRLYWYRQTLGQGPEFLTYFQNEAQLEKSRLLSDRFSAERPKGSFSTLEIQRTEQGDSAMYLCASSSGANEKLFFGSGTQLSVL.

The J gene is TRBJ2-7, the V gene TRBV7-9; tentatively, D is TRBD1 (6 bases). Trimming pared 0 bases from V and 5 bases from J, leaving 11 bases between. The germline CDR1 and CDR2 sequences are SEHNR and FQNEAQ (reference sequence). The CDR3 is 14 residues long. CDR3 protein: CASSLAGDIHEQYF. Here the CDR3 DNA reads TGTGCCAGCAGCTTAGCGGGGGACATCCACGAGCAGTACTTC. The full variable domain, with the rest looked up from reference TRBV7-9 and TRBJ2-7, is DTGVSQNPRHKITKRGQNVTFRCDPISEHNRLYWYRQTLGQGPEFLTYFQNEAQLEKSRLLSDRFSAERPKGSFSTLEIQRTEQGDSAMYLCASSLAGDIHEQYFGPGTRLTVT.

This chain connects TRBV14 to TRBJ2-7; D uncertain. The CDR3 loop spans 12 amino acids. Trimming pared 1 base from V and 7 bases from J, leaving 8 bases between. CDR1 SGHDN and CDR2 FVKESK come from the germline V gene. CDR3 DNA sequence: TGTGCCAGCAGCCAAGGTTTTCGGGAGCAGTACTTC. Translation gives CASSQGFREQYF.

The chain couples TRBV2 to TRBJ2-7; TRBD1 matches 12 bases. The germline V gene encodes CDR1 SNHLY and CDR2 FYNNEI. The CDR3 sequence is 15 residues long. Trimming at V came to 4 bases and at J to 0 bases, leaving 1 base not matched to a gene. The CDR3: CASSGDRGRSYEQYF. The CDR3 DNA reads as TGTGCCAGCAGTGGGGACAGGGGGCGCTCCTACGAGCAGTACTTC.

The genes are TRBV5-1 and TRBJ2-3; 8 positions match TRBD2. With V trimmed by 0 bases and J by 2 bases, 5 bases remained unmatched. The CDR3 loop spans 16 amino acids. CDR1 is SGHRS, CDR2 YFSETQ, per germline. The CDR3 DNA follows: TGCGCCAGCAGCTTGGAAACTAGCGGCTACACAGATACGCAGTATTTT. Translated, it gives CASSLETSGYTDTQYF.

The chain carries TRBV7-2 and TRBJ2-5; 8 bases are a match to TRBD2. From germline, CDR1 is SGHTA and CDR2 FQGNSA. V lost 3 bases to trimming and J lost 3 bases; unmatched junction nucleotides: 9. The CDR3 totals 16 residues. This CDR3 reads CASSLGVGAGEETQYF. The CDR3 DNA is TGTGCCAGCAGCTTGGGTGTTGGAGCGGGAGAAGAGACCCAGTACTTC.

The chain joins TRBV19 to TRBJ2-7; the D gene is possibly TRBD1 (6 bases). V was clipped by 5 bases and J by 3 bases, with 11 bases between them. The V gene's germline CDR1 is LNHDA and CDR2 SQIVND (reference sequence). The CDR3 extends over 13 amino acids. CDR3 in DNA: TGTGCCAGTAGTTCGGGACAAATCTACGAGCAGTACTTC. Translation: CASSSGQIYEQYF.

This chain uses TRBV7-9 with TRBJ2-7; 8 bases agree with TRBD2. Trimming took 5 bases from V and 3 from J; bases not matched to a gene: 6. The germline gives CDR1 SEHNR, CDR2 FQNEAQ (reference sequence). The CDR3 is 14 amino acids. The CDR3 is CASSTTSANYEQYF. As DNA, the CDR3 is TGTGCCAGCAGCACGACTAGCGCTAACTACGAGCAGTACTTC.

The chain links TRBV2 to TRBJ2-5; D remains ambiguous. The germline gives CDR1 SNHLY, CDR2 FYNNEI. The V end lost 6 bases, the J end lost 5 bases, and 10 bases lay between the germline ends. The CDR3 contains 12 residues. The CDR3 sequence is CASRALSETQYF. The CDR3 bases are TGTGCCAGCAGAGCGTTATCGGAGACCCAGTACTTC.

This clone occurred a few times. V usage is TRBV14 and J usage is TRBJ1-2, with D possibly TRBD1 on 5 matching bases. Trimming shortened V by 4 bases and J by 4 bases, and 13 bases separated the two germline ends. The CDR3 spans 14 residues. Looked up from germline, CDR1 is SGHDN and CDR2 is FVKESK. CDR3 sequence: CASSRGAGTYGYTF. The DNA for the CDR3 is TGTGCCAGCAGCCGTGGGGCGGGGACCTATGGCTACACCTTC. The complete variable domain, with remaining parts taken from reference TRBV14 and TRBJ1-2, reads EAGVTQFPSHSVIEKGQTVTLRCDPISGHDNLYWYRRVMGKEIKFLLHFVKESKQDESGMPNNRFLAERTGGTYSTLKVQPAELEDSGVYFCASSRGAGTYGYTFGSGTRLTVV.

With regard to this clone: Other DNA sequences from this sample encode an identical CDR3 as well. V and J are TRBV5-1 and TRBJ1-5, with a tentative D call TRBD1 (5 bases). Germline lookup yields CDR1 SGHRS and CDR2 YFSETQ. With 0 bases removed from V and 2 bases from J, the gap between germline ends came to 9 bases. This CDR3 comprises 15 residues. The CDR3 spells CASSLAGVGNQPQHF. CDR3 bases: TGCGCCAGCAGCTTGGCGGGGGTGGGCAATCAGCCCCAGCATTTT.

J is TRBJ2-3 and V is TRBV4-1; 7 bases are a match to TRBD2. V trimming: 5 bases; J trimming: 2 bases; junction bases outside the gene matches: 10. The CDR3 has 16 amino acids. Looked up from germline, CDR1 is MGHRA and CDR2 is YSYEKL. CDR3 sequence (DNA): TGCGCCAGCAGCGGTCGGGACTACGAAAACACAGATACGCAGTATTTT. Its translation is CASSGRDYENTDTQYF.

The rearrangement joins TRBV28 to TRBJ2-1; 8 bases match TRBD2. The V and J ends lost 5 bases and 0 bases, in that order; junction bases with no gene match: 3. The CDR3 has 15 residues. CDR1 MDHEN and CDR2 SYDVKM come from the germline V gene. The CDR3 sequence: CASSTSGSSYNEQFF. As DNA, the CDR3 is TGTGCCAGCAGTACTAGCGGTAGCTCCTACAATGAGCAGTTCTTC.